This T cell receptor (beta chain) is drawn from a study of glioma-infiltrating T cells (dated by TCRdb to about 2016). About the full investigation: Glioma tissue, non-neoplastic brain tissue and matched peripheral blood mononuclear cells were used as sources from which TCR alpha- and beta-chain repertoires were sequenced. The paired cohort was made up of three low-grade glioma patients, 7 to 9 primary glioblastoma patients and three non-glioma patients who contributed non-neoplastic brain tissue. To measure divergence between tissue and blood T-cell populations, each tissue-infiltrating repertoire was compared with the peripheral blood repertoire of the same patient. General findings and caveats noted by the study authors: VJ-independent divergence between tissue and blood was found to be below expectation in non-neoplastic patients but above expectation in all gliomas, particularly low-grade gliomas. Group comparisons rested on small numbers: three non-neoplastic, three low-grade glioma and several glioblastoma patients. Only a very small number of CDR3 sequences turned up in both tissue and blood, a result put down to high CDR3 diversity combined with limited sampling.

The iRepertoire nested amplicon-rescue multiplex PCR (arm-PCR) platform was used to amplify TCR alpha and beta CDR3 regions from RNA. One-step reverse transcription and amplification used about 100-400 ng of tissue mRNA or PBMC total RNA as input. Following bead purification, Illumina adapters were added by a secondary multiplex PCR, and libraries between 200 and 400 bp were gel-purified. The libraries contained internal 6-nucleotide barcodes that were used for demultiplexing. Libraries were sequenced on an Illumina MiSeq with 2x220 or 2x250 nucleotide paired-end reads. On the study's bioinformatics: FLASH 1.2.11 was used to merge paired reads, and BWA-MEM then aligned the reads to the GRCh37 human genome before TRA and TRB reads were extracted. V and J assignment used an IMGT-derived reference of cassette sequences and CDR3 motifs that included pseudogenes. Reads were translated in three frames, and productive CDR3s were defined by a C…FGXG motif without stop codons. A clonotype was defined as a unique combination of a V-J cassette pair and a CDR3 amino acid sequence. Reads were filtered by Hamming distance, thresholded by each sample's sequence error rate in mapped regions. TCRdb trimmed the raw reads at Q25, called clones with MiXCR and kept productive beta chains. Each CDR3 protein appears once, grouped with its most common genes and DNA. The V and J calls, along with clone size, are taken from TCRdb and not from the paper's own processing. The sample table holds approximately 190,000 distinct CDR3 sequences, of which about 32% were seen once. The ten largest clones represent roughly a fifth of the sample.

This clonotype showed up many times. Its antigen is unknown. Per-nucleotide qualities are absent, and no much larger clonotype sits a single base away. The CDR3 goes from the cysteine to the phenylalanine over 15 residues. The sequence is cut down to CDR3 DNA, 45 bases in frame from base 1. Trimming at the junction amounts to 1 base on V and 0 bases on J, and the germline ends lie 7 bases apart. CDR1 and CDR2 are read off the germline V gene (reference sequence) as SEHNR and FQNEAQ. The chain is encoded by TRBV7-9 joined to TRBJ2-1; there is no confident call for the D gene. The clonotype was recovered from a human donor with low-grade glioma or glioblastoma, undergoing nonglioma brain surgery, or in good health (not recorded which). The sample consisted of glioma tissue, nonneoplastic brain tissue, or PBMCs (not recorded which). The sequence in DNA is TGTGCCAGCAGCTTAGGACATACCTCCTACAATGAGCAGTTCTTC. Its coded protein is CASSLGHTSYNEQFF.